This passage covers 3 T cell receptor beta chains from one sample sequenced in a study of shared clonotypes between healthy human individuals (dated by TCRdb to the early 2020s). To prepare the library, the immunoSEQ multiplex PCR assay was applied. The immuneACCESS repertoire file appears here via TCRdb, limited to in-frame rearrangements. These files lack a portion of the clones; in checked studies, under half of the deficit traces to unresolved V genes, and the cause of the others is not known. The sample table records roughly 2.5 million clones; approximately 90% of these occur just once. In total, the top ten clones hold around 0.14% of the sample. The sample comprised naive CD4+ T cells sorted from blood. In light of the paper, this sample's cell subset or site label describes: CD45RA+ positively selected. These receptors were taken from a man younger than 30 in good health.

The chain joins TRBV15 to TRBJ1-4; 7 nucleotides align to TRBD1. CDR3 length equals 15 residues. V gave up 6 bases and J gave up 2 bases; unmatched junction bases: 6. CDR1 LNHNV and CDR2 YYDKDF come from the germline V gene (reference sequence). The DNA for the CDR3 is TGTGCCACCAGGGTGGAGGGGGCGACTAATGAAAAACTGTTTTTT. It yields the protein CATRVEGATNEKLFF.

In its sample, this clone was seen a few times. The V gene is TRBV6-5, the J gene TRBJ2-3; D may be TRBD2 (7 bases). The germline gives CDR1 MNHEY, CDR2 SVGAGI. The V end was cut by 2 bases, the J end by 3 bases, with 15 bases between. This CDR3 is built from 16 residues. CDR3 in amino acids: CASSYDFGGATDTQYF. In DNA form, the CDR3 reads TGTGCCAGCAGTTACGACTTTGGGGGGGCAACAGATACGCAGTATTTT.

The V call is TRBV19, the J call TRBJ2-7; D might be TRBD1 (6 bases). Per the germline V gene, CDR1 is LNHDA and CDR2 is SQIVND (reference sequence). V shed 8 bases and J shed 0 bases, with 17 bases lying between them. This CDR3 spans 15 amino acids. The CDR3 loop reads CASRNQGIGSYEQYF. The CDR3 coding sequence is TGTGCCAGTCGTAACCAGGGGATCGGCTCCTACGAGCAGTACTTC.